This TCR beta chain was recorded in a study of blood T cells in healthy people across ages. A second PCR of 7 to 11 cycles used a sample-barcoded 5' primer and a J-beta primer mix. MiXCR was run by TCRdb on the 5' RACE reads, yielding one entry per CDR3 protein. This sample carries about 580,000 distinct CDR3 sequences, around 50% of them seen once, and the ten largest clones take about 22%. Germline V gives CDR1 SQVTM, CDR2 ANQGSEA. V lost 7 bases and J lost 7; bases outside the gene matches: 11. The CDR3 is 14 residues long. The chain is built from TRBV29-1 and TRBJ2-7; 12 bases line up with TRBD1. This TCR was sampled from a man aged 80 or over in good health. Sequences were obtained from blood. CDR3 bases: TGCAGCGCCGGACCGGGACAGGGGGCTCGAGAGCAGTACTTC. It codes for CSAGPGQGAREQYF.